This T cell receptor beta chain is drawn from a study of T cell responses to AZD1222 COVID-19 vaccine. Assay: immunoSEQ multiplex PCR; the TCRdb copy retains only in-frame clones and omits some. Here the sample spans about 130,000 clones, 70% to 90% being singletons. Findings and caveats of the study: None of the repertoires were sampled until the peak T cell response had passed. Clonal diversity was possibly underestimated; the donors were predominantly white British and more often female. Of the AZD1222 recipients, only 5 to 7 were seropositive at baseline. Increases in Spike-specific TCR breadth and depth were seen after two AZD1222 doses.

V shed 7 bases and J shed 2 bases, with 14 bases lying between them. Germline V CDR1 and CDR2: LNHDA, SQIVND (reference sequence). The length of the CDR3 is 14 residues. With regard to this clone: As yet, its antigen is unknown.

The TCR was taken from an adult in good health. This material consisted of peripheral blood, taken on day 0 of AZD1222 vaccination. This rearrangement joins TRBV19 to TRBJ1-2; D may be TRBD1 (5 bases). The CDR3 DNA follows: TGTGCCAGTAACTATTTTTCAGGGAACTATGGCTACACCTTC. Protein sequence: CASNYFSGNYGYTF.